A single sample is the source of the 2 T cell receptor beta chains below, sequenced in a study of blood T cell repertoires in COVID-19 (dated by TCRdb to about 2020). Libraries were made using the immunoSEQ multiplex PCR assay. TCRdb took over this immuneACCESS table, retaining in-frame rearrangements with V and J assigned. Such tables are incomplete; in checked studies, under half of the missing clones stem from an unresolved V gene, and the remainder is unexplained. The sample data list 120,000 or so clones, and approximately 90% of these were observed just once. Around 2.1% of the sample comes from the top ten. Material: peripheral blood. The receptor set was obtained from a woman between 45 and 65 years old with acute or convalescent COVID-19.

This rearrangement joins TRBV6-6 to TRBJ2-3; a possible D gene is TRBD1 (6 bases). Germline CDR1 MNHNY, CDR2 SVGAGI (reference sequence). The V gene lost 6 bases and the J gene lost 3 bases, with 13 bases spanning the gap. The CDR3 extends over 14 amino acids. The CDR3: CASREFDRTDTQYF. Here the CDR3 DNA reads TGTGCCAGCAGAGAATTTGACAGGACAGATACGCAGTATTTT.

The chain combines TRBV25-1 with TRBJ1-2, with a possible D match to TRBD1 (6 bases). The CDR3 contains 14 residues. Germline lookup yields CDR1 MGHDK and CDR2 SYGVNS. V was pared by 6 bases and J by 4 bases, with 15 bases between. The CDR3 loop is CASSPGHTVYGYTF. For the CDR3, the DNA is TGTGCCAGCAGCCCGGGACACACCGTCTATGGCTACACCTTC.